This T cell receptor (beta chain) originates from a study of tumor-infiltrating lymphocytes in primary liver carcinoma. This CDR3 region has 14 residues. CDR1 MDHEN and CDR2 SYDVKM come from the germline V gene. This clonotype showed up just a few times. The junction departs from the called germline gene at one end, perhaps through a read error. Reverse transcription of about 500 ng total RNA with a constant-region primer produced TCR beta cDNA. A slightly modified ARM-PCR protocol with three nested multiplex PCR rounds produced these TCR beta libraries. The first two PCR rounds, around 11 cycles each, used TRBV1-TRBV30 forward primers and a C-beta reverse primer. In TCRdb, the multiplex PCR reads were re-called with MiXCR into one record per CDR3 protein. The sample yields 150,000 to 200,000 distinct CDR3 sequences, about 82% seen once. Both RNA and DNA were isolated together from about 20-30 mg of bulk tissue that had not been sorted.

This clonotype was obtained from a man aged 40-50 years with primary liver carcinoma and hepatitis B virus infection. The chain recombines TRBV28 with TRBJ1-5; TRBD1 matches 9 bases. The sample taken for sequencing was tumor tissue from primary liver carcinoma. The CDR3 spells CASNLTGGTQPQHF. CDR3 DNA sequence: TGTGCCAGCAATTTGACAGGGGGAACGCAGCCCCAGCACTTT.